The TCR beta chain described here comes from a study of CD8 T cells in ankylosing spondylitis. Study-wide results and limits: Characteristic of ankylosing spondylitis blood, it appeared, was a TCR beta motif comprising about eight highly homologous variants. Researchers reportedly found disease-linked clones significantly enriched in matched ankylosing spondylitis synovial fluid.

There are many counts of this clonotype. The antigen is not known. TCR beta libraries were made by quantitative 5'-RACE with molecular barcodes. MiXCR was run by TCRdb on the 5' RACE reads, yielding one entry per CDR3 protein. The sample has about 140,000 distinct CDR3 sequences, about 6.7% seen once. Germline V gene data show CDR1 as SGHRS and CDR2 as YFSETQ. V was cut by 0 bases and J by 3 bases, with 13 bases left in between. This CDR3 region has 15 residues. The J gene is TRBJ2-7, the V gene TRBV5-1; D might be TRBD2 (5 bases). The sample taken for sequencing was blood, either unsorted or a sorted T cell fraction (not recorded which). The TCR sequence derives from a female donor with ankylosing spondylitis or in good health (not recorded which). CDR3: CASSLASGEHYEQYF. The CDR3 DNA is TGCGCCAGCAGCTTGGCCTCCGGGGAGCACTACGAGCAGTACTTC. Combining the CDR3 with reference TRBV5-1 and TRBJ2-7 gives the whole variable domain KAGVTQTPRYLIKTRGQQVTLSCSPISGHRSVSWYQQTPGQGLQFLFEYFSETQRNKGNFPGRFSGRQFSNSRSEMNVSTLELGDSALYLCASSLASGEHYEQYFGPGTRLTVT.